Listed below are T cell receptor beta chains from one sample, sequenced in a study of control samples from healthy donors and cancer patients. The data were produced by immunoSEQ multiplex PCR, yet TCRdb's version contains in-frame clones alone and is incomplete. This sample carries some 200,000 clones, about 94% of them seen once, and the ten largest clones take approximately 1.6%. The material sequenced was blood. The receptors were sampled from a man between 50 and 59 years old in good health. The CDR3 runs from the conserved cysteine through the conserved F or W. A D gene is named only where the DNA matches it firmly. Expanded clones get a size class; other rows say once, few or many, or leave the size out.

>TRBV28|once|TRBD1|TRBJ1-5
CASSFTGDSNQPQHF
TGTGCCAGCAGTTTTACAGGGGATAGCAATCAGCCCCAGCATTTT
>TRBV4-2|NA|NA|TRBJ1-1
CASSQGPPQGLNTEAFF
TGTGCCAGCAGCCAAGGACCTCCACAGGGACTTAACACTGAAGCTTTCTTT
>TRBV3-1/TRBV3-2|NA|TRBD2|TRBJ2-1
CASSQDLAGGTNEQFF
TGTGCCAGCAGCCAAGATCTAGCGGGGGGCACCAATGAGCAGTTCTTC
>TRBV3-1/TRBV3-2|once|TRBD2|TRBJ2-6
CASSREAGISGANVLTF
TGTGCCAGCAGCCGGGAAGCGGGGATCTCTGGGGCCAACGTCCTGACTTTC
>TRBV2|NA|NA|TRBJ2-2
CASSVRVTGELFF
TGTGCCAGCAGTGTCAGGGTCACCGGGGAGCTGTTTTTT
>TRBV21-1|NA|NA|TRBJ1-4
CASSKEETPEPEEKLFF
TGTGCCAGCAGCAAAGAGGAGACACCCGAACCAGAGGAAAAACTGTTTTTT
>TRBV5-1|NA|NA|TRBJ1-4
CASRGGAATNEKLFF
TGCGCCAGCAGGGGGGGTGCTGCAACTAATGAAAAACTGTTTTTT
>TRBV29-1|NA|TRBD1|TRBJ2-7
CSASGTGMYEQYF
TGCAGCGCATCCGGGACAGGGATGTACGAGCAGTACTTC
>TRBV4-2|few|TRBD1|TRBJ1-1
CASSKRMAGGENTEAFF
TGTGCCAGCAGCAAGAGGATGGCAGGGGGGGAGAACACTGAAGCTTTCTTT
>TRBV27|NA|TRBD2|TRBJ2-3
CASTRISGGYTDTQYF
TGTGCCAGTACGAGGATATCGGGGGGGTACACAGATACGCAGTATTTT
>TRBV2|NA|NA|TRBJ1-1
CASSEGGMNTEAFF
TGTGCCAGCAGCGAGGGGGGAATGAACACTGAAGCTTTCTTT
>TRBV4-2|NA|NA|TRBJ1-1
CASSQEGQKGTEAFF
TGTGCCAGCAGCCAAGAGGGGCAAAAGGGCACTGAAGCTTTCTTT
>TRBV18|NA|NA|TRBJ1-1
CASSPSAGPGMNTEAFF
TGTGCCAGCTCACCGTCGGCAGGTCCGGGAATGAACACTGAAGCTTTCTTT
>TRBV18|NA|NA|TRBJ2-4
CASSPAGNIQYF
TGTGCCAGCTCACCAGCAGGGAACATTCAGTACTTC
>TRBV11-2|NA|NA|TRBJ2-5
CASSLDSGNGETQYF
TGTGCCAGCAGCTTAGATTCTGGAAACGGGGAGACCCAGTACTTC
>TRBV18|NA|TRBD1|TRBJ1-4
CASSPPGQKNEKLFF
TGTGCCAGCTCACCACCGGGACAGAAAAATGAAAAACTGTTTTTT
>TRBV5-1|NA|NA|TRBJ1-4
CASSWELSTNEKLFF
TGCGCCAGCAGCTGGGAGCTATCAACTAATGAAAAACTGTTTTTT
>TRBV27|NA|NA|TRBJ2-7
CASSKDRSLLEQYF
TGTGCCAGCAGTAAGGACAGAAGTTTACTCGAGCAGTACTTC
>TRBV19|NA|NA|TRBJ1-2
CASTSGHGYTF
TGTGCCAGTACATCGGGGCACGGCTACACCTTC
>TRBV4-1|NA|NA|TRBJ1-2
CASSQDRVGYGYTF
TGCGCCAGCAGCCAAGATCGGGTCGGCTATGGCTACACCTTC
>TRBV5-5|NA|NA|TRBJ1-5
CASSLGQGSLNQPQHF
TGTGCCAGCAGCTTGGGTCAGGGGTCTCTTAATCAGCCCCAGCATTTT
>TRBV27|NA|NA|TRBJ1-5
CASSYTGTHGNQPQHF
TGTGCCAGCAGTTACACAGGGACGCATGGCAATCAGCCCCAGCATTTT
>TRBV4-1|NA|NA|TRBJ2-3
CASSQIPSTDTQYF
TGCGCCAGCAGCCAAATCCCATCCACAGATACGCAGTATTTT
>TRBV7-2|NA|NA|TRBJ2-5
CASSIPAPGLTETQYF
TGTGCCAGCAGCATTCCGGCCCCGGGATTGACCGAGACCCAGTACTTC
>TRBV2|NA|NA|TRBJ2-2
CASSTDRNTGELFF
TGTGCCAGCAGTACGGACAGGAACACCGGGGAGCTGTTTTTT
>TRBV9|NA|TRBD1|TRBJ2-5
CASSGGLGQGKETQYF
TGTGCCAGCAGCGGGGGGTTGGGACAGGGGAAAGAGACCCAGTACTTC
>TRBV5-1|NA|NA|TRBJ2-3
CASSSGGTDTQYF
TGCGCCAGCAGCTCCGGGGGCACAGATACGCAGTATTTT
>TRBV28|NA|NA|TRBJ2-3
CASSPQWETQYF
TGTGCCAGCAGTCCACAATGGGAGACGCAGTATTTT
>TRBV5-1|NA|NA|TRBJ1-3
CASSLGAGVSGNTIYF
TGCGCCAGCAGCTTGGGGGCGGGCGTCTCTGGAAACACCATATATTTT
>TRBV5-6|NA|NA|TRBJ1-6
CASSWGNPGAGNSPLHF
TGTGCCAGCAGCTGGGGTAATCCGGGGGCGGGAAATTCACCCCTCCACTTT
>TRBV28|NA|NA|TRBJ1-1
CASSLYGKVRAFF
TGTGCCAGCAGTTTATACGGCAAGGTGCGTGCTTTCTTT
>TRBV11-2|NA|NA|TRBJ1-1
CASSLVRGNTEAFF
TGTGCCAGCAGCTTAGTCAGGGGTAACACTGAAGCTTTCTTT
>TRBV7-8|NA|TRBD1|TRBJ1-2
CASSPQPGQGVVYGYTF
TGTGCCAGCAGCCCCCAACCGGGACAGGGTGTAGTCTATGGCTACACCTTC
>TRBV5-4|once|NA|TRBJ1-2
CASSLTPDDYGYTF
TGTGCCAGCAGCTTGACCCCGGATGACTATGGCTACACCTTC
>TRBV5-1|once|TRBD1|TRBJ1-1
CASSIGQGSEAFF
TGCGCCAGCAGCATCGGACAGGGCTCTGAAGCTTTCTTT
>TRBV5-4|NA|TRBD1|TRBJ2-2
CASSTKTGKNTGELFF
TGTGCCAGCAGCACCAAGACAGGGAAGAACACCGGGGAGCTGTTTTTT
>TRBV11-2|once|NA|TRBJ2-3
CASSLLQGGDTQYF
TGTGCCAGCAGCCTCCTCCAGGGAGGAGATACGCAGTATTTT
>TRBV5-1|NA|NA|TRBJ1-1
CASSLGQDTEAFF
TGCGCCAGCAGCTTGGGACAGGACACTGAAGCTTTCTTT
>TRBV5-1|NA|TRBD2|TRBJ2-2
CASSPTSGGSGELFF
TGCGCCAGCAGCCCGACTAGCGGGGGGTCGGGGGAGCTGTTTTTT
>TRBV7-9|NA|NA|TRBJ1-2
CASSPRDYTF
TGTGCCAGCAGCCCCCGGGACTACACCTTC
>TRBV2|NA|TRBD1|TRBJ1-5
CASNRGRQPQHF
TGTGCCAGCAACAGGGGGAGGCAGCCCCAGCATTTT
>TRBV27|NA|TRBD1|TRBJ1-4
CASSFESGQGEKLFF
TGTGCCAGCAGTTTTGAATCGGGACAGGGGGAAAAACTGTTTTTT
>TRBV18|NA|NA|TRBJ2-5
CASSTALLETQYF
TGTGCCAGCTCCACGGCCCTACTGGAGACCCAGTACTTC
>TRBV3-1/TRBV3-2|NA|NA|TRBJ1-3
CASSQFLQTGNTIYF
TGTGCCAGCAGCCAGTTCTTACAAACTGGAAACACCATATATTTT
>TRBV6-5|once|TRBD1|TRBJ2-7
CATQGQGDYEQYF
TGTGCCACCCAGGGACAGGGAGACTACGAGCAGTACTTC
>TRBV4-1|NA|NA|TRBJ1-2
CASSQGMGGSGYGYTF
TGCGCCAGCAGCCAAGGGATGGGGGGCTCTGGCTATGGCTACACCTTC
>TRBV3-1/TRBV3-2|few|NA|TRBJ1-6
CASSQPSRGDSPLHF
TGTGCCAGCAGCCAACCCAGCCGGGGGGATTCACCCCTCCACTTT
>TRBV5-1|NA|TRBD2|TRBJ2-1
CASSLTSGYNEQFF
TGCGCCAGCAGCTTGACTAGCGGGTACAATGAGCAGTTCTTC
>TRBV7-9|NA|NA|TRBJ1-6
CASSLGQGEAPLHF
TGTGCCAGCAGCTTAGGTCAGGGAGAGGCACCCCTCCACTTT
>TRBV4-3|NA|NA|TRBJ1-2
CASSQGPPGTPYGYTF
TGCGCCAGCAGCCAAGGTCCTCCTGGGACTCCCTATGGCTACACCTTC
>TRBV6-2/TRBV6-3|NA|NA|TRBJ1-1
CASSLDAVMAEAFF
TGTGCCAGCAGCCTTGATGCGGTGATGGCTGAAGCTTTCTTT
>TRBV9|NA|NA|TRBJ1-1
CASKGQDMNTEAFF
TGTGCCAGTAAGGGGCAAGACATGAACACTGAAGCTTTCTTT
>TRBV19|NA|TRBD2|TRBJ2-2
CASNPSGTHTGELFF
TGTGCCAGTAACCCTAGCGGGACACACACCGGGGAGCTGTTTTTT
>TRBV19|NA|NA|TRBJ1-5
CASKDRSQQPQHF
TGTGCCAGTAAGGACCGCTCACAACAGCCCCAGCATTTT
>TRBV6-5|NA|NA|TRBJ1-3
CASSRGVSSGNTIYF
TGTGCCAGCAGCCGAGGGGTCAGCTCTGGAAACACCATATATTTT
>TRBV11-2|NA|TRBD1|TRBJ1-2
CASSLDPPTGAYGYTF
TGTGCCAGCAGCTTAGATCCGCCGACAGGGGCCTATGGCTACACCTTC
>TRBV7-2|NA|NA|TRBJ2-7
CASSLNWGPAYEQYF
TGTGCCAGCAGCCTAAACTGGGGGCCCGCCTACGAGCAGTACTTC
>TRBV6-1|NA|NA|TRBJ2-3
CASSDPNRDTHTDTQYF
TGTGCCAGCAGTGACCCCAACCGGGACACTCACACAGATACGCAGTATTTT
>TRBV19|NA|NA|TRBJ1-2
CASSIMGTQAAGYTF
TGTGCCAGTAGTATAATGGGGACACAGGCGGCGGGCTACACCTTC
>TRBV18|NA|NA|TRBJ2-1
CASSLTLYNEQFF
TGTGCCAGCTCCCTGACACTGTACAATGAGCAGTTCTTC